Listed below are T cell receptor beta chains from one sample, sequenced in a study of post-analysis software for immune sequencing data. Via MiXCR, TCRdb re-called the PCR reads, giving one row per CDR3 protein. The sample includes 450,000 or so distinct CDR3 sequences, roughly 45% of them seen just once. The source material was blood. Source of these receptors: a girl aged 5-17 years with multiple sclerosis. The CDR3 runs from the conserved cysteine through the conserved F or W. The order of the fields is J gene, V gene, CDR3 protein.

j_call: TRBJ2-5; v_call: TRBV7-7; cdr3_aa: CASSLTGTRGTQYF
j_call: NA; v_call: TRBV15; cdr3_aa: CATSRDGADGSYNEQYF
j_call: TRBJ2-1; v_call: TRBV3-1; cdr3_aa: CASSQDGYRGRYNEQFF
j_call: TRBJ1-5; v_call: TRBV7-9; cdr3_aa: CARDDRNQPQHF
j_call: TRBJ2-7; v_call: TRBV7-9; cdr3_aa: CASSHPGTRGYEQYF
j_call: TRBJ2-5; v_call: TRBV4-2; cdr3_aa: CASSQDLVGGDQETQYF
j_call: TRBJ2-5; v_call: TRBV9; cdr3_aa: CASSQGLFQGTQYF
j_call: TRBJ1-5; v_call: TRBV10-3; cdr3_aa: CAIRAGQGNQPQHF
j_call: TRBJ1-2; v_call: TRBV7-9; cdr3_aa: CASSFAGGITNYGYTF
j_call: TRBJ1-5; v_call: TRBV16; cdr3_aa: CASSQRQNNQPQHF
j_call: TRBJ2-1; v_call: TRBV20-1; cdr3_aa: CSAPRWEESYNEQFF
j_call: TRBJ2-7; v_call: TRBV7-3; cdr3_aa: CASSLTGGRLGEQYF
j_call: TRBJ2-3; v_call: TRBV29-1; cdr3_aa: CSVAVTDTQYF
j_call: TRBJ2-7; v_call: TRBV25-1; cdr3_aa: CASSEGGDLEQYF
j_call: TRBJ2-1; v_call: TRBV5-1; cdr3_aa: CASSLRELSEEQFF
j_call: TRBJ1-5; v_call: TRBV28; cdr3_aa: CASSWRLSNQPQHF
j_call: TRBJ2-1; v_call: TRBV4-1; cdr3_aa: CASSQGLEQNEQFF
j_call: NA; v_call: TRBV2; cdr3_aa: CATGLVSTYEQYF
j_call: TRBJ2-7; v_call: TRBV28; cdr3_aa: CASSLPLAGARYEQYF
j_call: TRBJ2-5; v_call: TRBV3-1; cdr3_aa: CASSQLAGRPETQYF
j_call: TRBJ2-7; v_call: TRBV20-1; cdr3_aa: CSARDRGVTSGTYEQYF
j_call: TRBJ1-5; v_call: TRBV10-3; cdr3_aa: CAIREQGGNQPQHF
j_call: TRBJ1-1; v_call: TRBV14; cdr3_aa: CASSQGRARAFF
j_call: TRBJ1-2; v_call: TRBV25-1; cdr3_aa: CASSHRGLVDGYTF
j_call: TRBJ1-1; v_call: TRBV2; cdr3_aa: CASHSGQGDTEAFF
j_call: TRBJ2-5; v_call: TRBV5-6; cdr3_aa: CASSRTGRQGGETQYF